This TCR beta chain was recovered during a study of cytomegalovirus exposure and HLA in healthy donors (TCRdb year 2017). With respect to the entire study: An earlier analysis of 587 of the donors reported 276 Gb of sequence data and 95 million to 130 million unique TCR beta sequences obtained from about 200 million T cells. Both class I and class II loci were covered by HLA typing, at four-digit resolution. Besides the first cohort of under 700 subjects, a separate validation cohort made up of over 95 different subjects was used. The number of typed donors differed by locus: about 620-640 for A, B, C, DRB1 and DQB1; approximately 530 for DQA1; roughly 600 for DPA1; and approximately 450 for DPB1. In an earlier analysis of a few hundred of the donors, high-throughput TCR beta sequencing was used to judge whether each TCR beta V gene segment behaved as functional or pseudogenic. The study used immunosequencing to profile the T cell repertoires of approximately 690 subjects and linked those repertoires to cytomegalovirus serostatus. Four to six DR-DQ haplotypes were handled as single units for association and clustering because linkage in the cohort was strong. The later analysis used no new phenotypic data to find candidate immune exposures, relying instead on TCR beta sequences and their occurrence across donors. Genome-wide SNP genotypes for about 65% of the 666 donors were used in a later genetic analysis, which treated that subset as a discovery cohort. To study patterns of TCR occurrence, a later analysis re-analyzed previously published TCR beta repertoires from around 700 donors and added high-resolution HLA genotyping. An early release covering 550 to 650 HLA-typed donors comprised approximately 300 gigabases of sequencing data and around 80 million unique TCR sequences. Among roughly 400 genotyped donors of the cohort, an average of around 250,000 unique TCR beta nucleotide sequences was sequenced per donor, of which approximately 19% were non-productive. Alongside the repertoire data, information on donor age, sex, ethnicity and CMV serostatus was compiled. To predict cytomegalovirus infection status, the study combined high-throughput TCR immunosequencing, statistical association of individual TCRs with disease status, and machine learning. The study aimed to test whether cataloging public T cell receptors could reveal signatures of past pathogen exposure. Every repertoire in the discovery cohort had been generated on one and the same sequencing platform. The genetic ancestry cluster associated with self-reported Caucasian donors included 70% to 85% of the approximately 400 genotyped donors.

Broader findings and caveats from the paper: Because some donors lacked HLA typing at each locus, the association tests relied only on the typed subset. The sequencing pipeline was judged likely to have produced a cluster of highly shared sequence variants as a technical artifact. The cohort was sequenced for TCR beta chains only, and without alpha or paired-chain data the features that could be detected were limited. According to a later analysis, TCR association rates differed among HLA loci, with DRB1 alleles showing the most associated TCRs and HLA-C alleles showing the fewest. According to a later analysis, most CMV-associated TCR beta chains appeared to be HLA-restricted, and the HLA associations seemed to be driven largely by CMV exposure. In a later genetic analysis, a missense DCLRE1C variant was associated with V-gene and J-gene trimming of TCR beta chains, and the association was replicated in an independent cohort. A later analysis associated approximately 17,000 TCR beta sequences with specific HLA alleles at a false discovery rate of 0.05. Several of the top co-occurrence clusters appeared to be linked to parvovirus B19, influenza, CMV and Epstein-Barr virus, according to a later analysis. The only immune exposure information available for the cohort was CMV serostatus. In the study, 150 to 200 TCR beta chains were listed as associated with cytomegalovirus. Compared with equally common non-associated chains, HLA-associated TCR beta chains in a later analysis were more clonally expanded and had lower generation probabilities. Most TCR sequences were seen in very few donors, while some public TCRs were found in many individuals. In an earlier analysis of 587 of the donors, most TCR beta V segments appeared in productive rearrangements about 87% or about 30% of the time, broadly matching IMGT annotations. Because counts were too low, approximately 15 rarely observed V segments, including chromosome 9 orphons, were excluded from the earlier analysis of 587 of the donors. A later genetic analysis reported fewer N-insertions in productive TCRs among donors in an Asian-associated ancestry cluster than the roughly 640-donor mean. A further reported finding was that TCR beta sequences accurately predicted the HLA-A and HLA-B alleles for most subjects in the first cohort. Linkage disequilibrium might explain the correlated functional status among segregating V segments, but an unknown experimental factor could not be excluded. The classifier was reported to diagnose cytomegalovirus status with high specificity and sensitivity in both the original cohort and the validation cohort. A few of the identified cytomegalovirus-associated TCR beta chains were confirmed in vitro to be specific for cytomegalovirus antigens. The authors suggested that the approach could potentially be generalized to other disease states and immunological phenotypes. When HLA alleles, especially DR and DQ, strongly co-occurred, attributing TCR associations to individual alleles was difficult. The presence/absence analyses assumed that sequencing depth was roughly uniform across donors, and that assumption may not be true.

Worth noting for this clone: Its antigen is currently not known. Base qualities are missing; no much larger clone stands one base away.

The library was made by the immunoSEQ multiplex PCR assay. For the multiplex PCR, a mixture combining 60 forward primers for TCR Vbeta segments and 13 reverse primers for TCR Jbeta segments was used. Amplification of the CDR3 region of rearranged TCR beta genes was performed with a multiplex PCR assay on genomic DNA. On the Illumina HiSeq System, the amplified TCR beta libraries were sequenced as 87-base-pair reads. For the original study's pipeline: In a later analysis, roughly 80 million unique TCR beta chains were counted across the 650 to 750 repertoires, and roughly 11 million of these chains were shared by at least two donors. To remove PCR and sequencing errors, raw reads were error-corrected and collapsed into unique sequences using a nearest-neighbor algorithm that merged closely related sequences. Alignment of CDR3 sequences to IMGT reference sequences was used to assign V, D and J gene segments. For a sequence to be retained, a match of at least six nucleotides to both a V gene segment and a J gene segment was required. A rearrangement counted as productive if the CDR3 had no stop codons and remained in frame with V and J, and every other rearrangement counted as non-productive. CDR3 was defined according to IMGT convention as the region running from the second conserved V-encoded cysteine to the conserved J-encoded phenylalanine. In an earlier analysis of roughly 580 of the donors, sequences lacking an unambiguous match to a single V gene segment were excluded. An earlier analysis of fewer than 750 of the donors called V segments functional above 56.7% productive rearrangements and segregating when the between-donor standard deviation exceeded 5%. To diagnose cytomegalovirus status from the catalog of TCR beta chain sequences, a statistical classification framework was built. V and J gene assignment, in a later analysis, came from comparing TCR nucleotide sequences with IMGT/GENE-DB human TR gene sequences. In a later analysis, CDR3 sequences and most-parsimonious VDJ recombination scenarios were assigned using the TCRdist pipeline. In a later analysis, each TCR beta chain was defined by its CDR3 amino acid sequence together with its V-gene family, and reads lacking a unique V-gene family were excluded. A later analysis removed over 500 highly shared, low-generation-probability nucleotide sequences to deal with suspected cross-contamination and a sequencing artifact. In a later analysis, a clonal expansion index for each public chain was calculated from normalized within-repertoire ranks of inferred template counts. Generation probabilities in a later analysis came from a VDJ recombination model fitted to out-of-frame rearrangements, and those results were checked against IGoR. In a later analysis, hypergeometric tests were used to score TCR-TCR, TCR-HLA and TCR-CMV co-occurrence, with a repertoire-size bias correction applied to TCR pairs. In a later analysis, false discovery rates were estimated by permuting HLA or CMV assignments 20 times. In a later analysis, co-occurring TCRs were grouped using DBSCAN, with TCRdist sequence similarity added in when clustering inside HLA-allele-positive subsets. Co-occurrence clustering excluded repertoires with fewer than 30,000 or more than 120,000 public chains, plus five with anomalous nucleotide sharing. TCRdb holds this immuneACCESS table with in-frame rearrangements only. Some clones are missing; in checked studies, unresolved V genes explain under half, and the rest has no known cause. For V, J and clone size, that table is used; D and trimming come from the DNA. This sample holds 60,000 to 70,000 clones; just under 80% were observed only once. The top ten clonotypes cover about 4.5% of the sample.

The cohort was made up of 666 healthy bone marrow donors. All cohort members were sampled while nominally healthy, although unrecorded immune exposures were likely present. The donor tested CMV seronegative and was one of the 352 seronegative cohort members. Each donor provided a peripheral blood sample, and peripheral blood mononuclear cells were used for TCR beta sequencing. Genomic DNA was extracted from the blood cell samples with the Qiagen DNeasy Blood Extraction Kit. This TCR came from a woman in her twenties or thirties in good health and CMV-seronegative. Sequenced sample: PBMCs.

The sequenced DNA: TGTGCCAGCAGCTTAGTCGGGTCCACCACCTCTGGGGCCAACGTCCTGACTTTC. Its coded protein is CASSLVGSTTSGANVLTF. The V and J segments used are TRBV7-9 and TRBJ2-6, with the D segment identity uncertain. Per the germline V gene (reference sequence), SEHNR is the CDR1 and FQNEAQ is the CDR2. V is pared back by 1 base and J by 0 bases, with 13 bases lying between the germline termini. The CDR3 runs 18 amino acids, cysteine and phenylalanine included. Only the CDR3 DNA stays, 54 bases, in frame from base 1.